These T cell receptor beta chains were read from a single sample in a study of cytomegalovirus exposure and HLA in healthy donors. Generated by immunoSEQ multiplex PCR, the TCRdb table keeps only in-frame clones and is missing some. The data contain 130,000 or so clones, about 83% of them singletons. The material sequenced was PBMCs. These receptors all come from a woman in her 30s in good health and CMV-seronegative. Each CDR3 is given with its conserved first and last residue. The D gene is left open where the match is weak. Not all rows give a size; the values are once, few, many and, for expanded clones, a class.

D | J | size | V | CDR3 | DNA
TRBD1 | TRBJ2-7 | - | TRBV13 | CASSDQTGTFYEQYF | TGTGCCAGCAGCGACCAGACAGGGACATTCTACGAGCAGTACTTC
- | TRBJ2-1 | - | TRBV2 | CASSAMSSLVKSGQFF | TGTGCCAGCAGTGCCATGAGCTCTCTAGTGAAGAGTGGGCAGTTCTTC
- | TRBJ1-1 | - | TRBV7-9 | CASSLDGNPEAFF | TGTGCCAGCAGCCTCGACGGGAACCCGGAGGCTTTCTTT
- | TRBJ2-7 | - | TRBV28 | CASSFVKLEQYF | TGTGCCAGCAGTTTTGTAAAGCTAGAGCAGTACTTC
- | TRBJ1-3 | - | TRBV10-3 | CAISVTSGNTIYF | TGTGCCATCAGTGTCACTTCTGGAAACACCATATATTTT
TRBD1 | TRBJ2-7 | - | TRBV2 | CASSETGADEQYF | TGTGCCAGCAGTGAGACAGGGGCTGACGAGCAGTACTTC
TRBD2 | TRBJ2-3 | - | TRBV5-8 | CASSSGLAGSLGTDTQYF | TGTGCCAGCAGCTCGGGACTAGCGGGGAGTTTGGGCACAGATACGCAGTATTTT
- | TRBJ1-4 | - | TRBV30 | CAWSVLAGEKLFF | TGTGCCTGGAGCGTCCTGGCAGGTGAAAAACTGTTTTTT
TRBD1 | TRBJ1-2 | - | TRBV6-6 | CASSPKGQTNYGYTF | TGTGCCAGCAGTCCAAAGGGACAGACTAACTATGGCTACACCTTC
TRBD2 | TRBJ2-1 | few | TRBV7-9 | CACRASGRDEQFF | TGTGCTTGCCGGGCTAGCGGGAGAGATGAGCAGTTCTTC
TRBD2 | TRBJ2-7 | - | TRBV18 | CASSPPGGLGYEQYF | TGTGCCAGCTCACCACCGGGAGGGTTGGGGTACGAGCAGTACTTC
- | TRBJ2-7 | - | TRBV23-1 | CASPPQGLETHEQYF | TGCGCCAGCCCCCCTCAGGGCCTCGAGACCCACGAGCAGTACTTC
TRBD2 | TRBJ2-2 | - | TRBV28 | CASSFRLAGHTGELFF | TGTGCCAGCAGTTTTAGACTAGCGGGACACACCGGGGAGCTGTTTTTT
- | TRBJ1-3 | - | TRBV4-1 | CASSLHYSGNTIYF | TGCGCCAGCAGCCTTCACTACTCTGGAAACACCATATATTTT
- | TRBJ2-7 | - | TRBV5-5 | CASSLNGNYEQYF | TGTGCCAGCAGCTTGAACGGTAACTACGAGCAGTACTTC
- | TRBJ2-5 | - | TRBV4-2 | CASSRGRESGRETQYF | TGTGCCAGCAGCCGGGGGCGGGAGTCGGGAAGGGAGACCCAGTACTTC
- | TRBJ2-5 | - | TRBV18 | CASSLQDYRGTQYF | TGTGCCAGCTCACTACAGGACTATAGGGGGACCCAGTACTTC
TRBD1 | TRBJ1-5 | - | TRBV5-4 | CASSAPGTGVNQPQHF | TGTGCCAGCAGCGCCCCAGGGACAGGGGTCAATCAGCCCCAGCATTTT
TRBD2 | TRBJ2-1 | - | TRBV6-5 | CASPISTSRREQFF | TGCGCCAGCCCCATATCGACTAGCCGACGTGAGCAGTTCTTC
- | TRBJ1-2 | - | TRBV4-3 | CASSQDIAPPNYGYTF | TGCGCCAGCAGCCAAGATATTGCGCCGCCGAACTATGGCTACACCTTC
- | TRBJ1-4 | - | TRBV11-2 | CASSLGQGSTNEKLFF | TGTGCCAGCAGCTTAGGTCAGGGGTCAACTAATGAAAAACTGTTTTTT
- | TRBJ2-1 | - | TRBV19 | CASTHSSYNEQFF | TGTGCCAGCACACACAGCTCCTACAATGAGCAGTTCTTC
- | TRBJ1-1 | - | TRBV19 | CASSIGVTEAFF | TGTGCCAGTAGTATCGGGGTAACTGAAGCTTTCTTT
TRBD2 | TRBJ2-1 | - | TRBV30 | CAWRAGGRRNEQFF | TGTGCCTGGAGGGCGGGAGGGAGGAGAAATGAGCAGTTCTTC
TRBD1 | TRBJ1-5 | - | TRBV19 | CASSPTGQANQPQHF | TGTGCCAGTAGTCCGACGGGACAGGCTAATCAGCCCCAGCATTTT
- | TRBJ2-1 | - | TRBV18 | CASSPSQGYDEQFF | TGTGCCAGCTCACCCTCACAGGGATATGATGAGCAGTTCTTC
TRBD1 | TRBJ1-5 | - | TRBV28 | CASSPLLPDRGKDQPQHF | TGTGCCAGCAGCCCCTTGCTACCGGACAGGGGAAAGGATCAGCCCCAGCATTTT
- | TRBJ1-3 | - | TRBV9 | CASSPTGHTSGNTIYF | TGTGCCAGCAGCCCGACAGGCCATACCTCTGGAAACACCATATATTTT
- | TRBJ1-5 | - | TRBV5-6 | CASSLLGNQPQHF | TGTGCCAGCAGCTTGTTAGGCAATCAGCCCCAGCATTTT
- | TRBJ2-3 | - | TRBV4-3 | CASSQDTGTGGEDTQYF | TGCGCCAGCAGCCAAGACACCGGGACGGGCGGGGAGGATACGCAGTATTTT
TRBD1 | TRBJ2-3 | - | TRBV27 | CASSTFFRGQGLRIAQYF | TGTGCCAGCAGCACTTTTTTCAGGGGACAGGGTTTAAGGATCGCGCAGTATTTT
- | TRBJ1-1 | few | TRBV6-1 | CASSESGNTEAFF | TGTGCCAGCAGTGAATCAGGGAATACTGAAGCTTTCTTT
- | TRBJ1-2 | once | TRBV29-1 | CSVELQGYGYTF | TGCAGCGTTGAACTACAGGGCTATGGCTACACCTTC
TRBD2 | TRBJ2-2 | - | TRBV7-9 | CASSLGLAGGPNTGELFF | TGTGCCAGCAGCTTAGGACTAGCGGGAGGGCCGAACACCGGGGAGCTGTTTTTT
TRBD2 | TRBJ2-5 | - | TRBV7-7 | CASSLASGLPQETQYF | TGTGCCAGCAGCTTAGCTTCGGGACTACCTCAAGAGACCCAGTACTTC
- | TRBJ1-6 | - | TRBV5-4 | CASSPGYDGSPLHF | TGTGCCAGCAGCCCCGGGTACGATGGTTCACCCCTCCACTTT
- | TRBJ2-7 | - | TRBV28 | CASSLEHSYEQYF | TGTGCCAGCAGTTTAGAACACTCCTACGAGCAGTACTTC
TRBD2 | TRBJ2-2 | - | TRBV4-3 | CASSQGKRGVNTGELFF | TGCGCCAGCAGCCAAGGAAAGCGGGGGGTCAACACCGGGGAGCTGTTTTTT
TRBD1 | TRBJ2-7 | - | TRBV7-6 | CASSPGQGANDEQYF | TGTGCCAGCAGCCCTGGACAGGGGGCTAACGACGAGCAGTACTTC
TRBD1 | TRBJ1-3 | once | TRBV2 | CASSQPKQGAAGNTIYF | TGTGCCAGCAGTCAACCGAAACAGGGGGCTGCTGGAAACACCATATATTTT
- | TRBJ2-6 | once | TRBV7-3 | CASSSSSGANVLTF | TGTGCCAGCAGCTCGTCCTCTGGGGCCAACGTCCTGACTTTC
TRBD1 | TRBJ2-7 | - | TRBV10-3 | CAISDATGDYEQYF | TGTGCCATCAGTGACGCGACAGGGGACTACGAGCAGTACTTC